What follows are 19 T cell receptor beta chains derived from one specimen sequenced in a study of PD-1 blockade in classical Hodgkin lymphoma. The protocol was immunoSEQ multiplex PCR, while the TCRdb copy is restricted to in-frame clones and leaves out a portion. The top ten clones hold 6.5% to 8% of a sample with 70,000 to 80,000 clones, roughly 91% of them seen once. Every one of the patients relapsed after autologous stem cell transplantation (brentuximab vedotin exposure was variable). The specimen was peripheral blood mononuclear cells (PBMCs), collected at baseline. The receptors stem from a human donor with classical Hodgkin lymphoma.

The chain employs TRBV19 and TRBJ1-1; 7 nucleotides line up with TRBD1. Looked up from germline, CDR1 is LNHDA and CDR2 is SQIVND (reference sequence). Trimming removed 5 bases from V and 4 bases from J; junction bases left unmatched: 7. CDR3 length: 14 residues. In DNA, the CDR3 is TGTGCCAGTAGTCCGACAGGGAAAAGCACTGAAGCTTTCTTT. Translation: CASSPTGKSTEAFF. The variable domain in full, with the rest retrieved from reference TRBV19 and TRBJ1-1, is DGGITQSPKYLFRKEGQNVTLSCEQNLNHDAMYWYRQDPGQGLRLIYYSQIVNDFQKGDIAEGYSVSREKKESFPLTVTSAQKNPTAFYLCASSPTGKSTEAFFGQGTRLTVV.

The chain combines TRBV7-8 with TRBJ1-4; 7 bases fit TRBD1. The V and J ends lost 4 bases and 5 bases, in that order; junction bases with no gene match: 19. The length of the CDR3 is 19 residues. Germline-derived CDR1 and CDR2 are SGHVS and FQNEAQ. CDR3 DNA: TGTGCCAGCAGCTCGCCCCCGGGACAGAGTCTCATACCCAATGAAAAACTGTTTTTT. As protein: CASSSPPGQSLIPNEKLFF.

The chain is built from TRBV11-2 and TRBJ2-5, with D tentatively TRBD1 (5 bases). The V end was cut by 4 bases, the J end by 5 bases, with 8 bases between. Per the germline V gene, CDR1 is SGHAT and CDR2 is FQNNGV. The CDR3 has 12 residues. The CDR3 DNA reads as TGTGCCAGCAGCTCGACAGTGGAGACCCAGTACTTC. Translated: CASSSTVETQYF.

The chain employs TRBV5-1 and TRBJ2-6, with D possibly TRBD2 on 5 matching bases. This CDR3 is 16 amino acids long. Germline V gene data show CDR1 as SGHRS and CDR2 as YFSETQ. V was cut by 3 bases and J by 2 bases, with 12 bases left in between. The CDR3 DNA reads as TGCGCCAGCAGCTCCCGACGGGAAACTGGGGCCAACGTCCTGACTTTC. Translating it yields CASSSRRETGANVLTF. The full variable domain, rest sourced from reference TRBV5-1 and TRBJ2-6, is KAGVTQTPRYLIKTRGQQVTLSCSPISGHRSVSWYQQTPGQGLQFLFEYFSETQRNKGNFPGRFSGRQFSNSRSEMNVSTLELGDSALYLCASSSRRETGANVLTFGAGSRLTVL.

CDR3 coding DNA: TGCAGCGTTGGAAGGTTGGGAGACAGGGACGCCGGGGAGCTGTTTTTT. It is translated as CSVGRLGDRDAGELFF. The chain is built from TRBV29-1 and TRBJ2-2, with 7 bases identical to TRBD1. Germline assignment: CDR1 SQVTM and CDR2 ANQGSEA. The CDR3 has 16 residues. The V gene end was trimmed by 4 bases and the J gene end by 6 bases; junction bases not matched to a gene: 14.

The chain links TRBV6-5 to TRBJ2-7, with D uncertain. Germline V gene lookup returns CDR1 MNHEY and CDR2 SVGAGI. V was pared by 0 bases and J by 6 bases, with 12 bases between. The CDR3 is made up of 14 amino acids. CDR3 sequence reads: CASSYSMGNGEQYF. For the CDR3, the DNA is TGTGCCAGCAGTTACTCGATGGGGAATGGCGAGCAGTACTTC.

This chain joins TRBV5-1 and TRBJ2-5, with 7 bases that match TRBD2. The V segment lost 1 base and the J segment 4 bases; nucleotides outside the gene matches: 10. Germline loops: CDR1 SGHRS, CDR2 YFSETQ. The CDR3 loop spans 16 amino acids. The chain's CDR3 is CASSLWSGGSRETQYF. CDR3 coding DNA: TGCGCCAGCAGCTTGTGGTCGGGGGGTAGCCGAGAGACCCAGTACTTC.

About this clone itself: Relative to the germline gene, one junction end is altered; a read error may explain this. The chain combines TRBV5-1 with TRBJ2-7, with 7 positions matching TRBD1. Germline CDR1 and CDR2: SGHRS and YFSETQ. CDR3 length equals 12 residues. The CDR3: CASSTGMHPKHF. The CDR3 DNA is TGCGCCAGCTCGACAGGGATGCACCCCAAGCACTTC.

The chain joins TRBV6-1 to TRBJ1-1; no reliable D call. The length of the CDR3 is 15 residues. Germline assignment: CDR1 MNHNS and CDR2 SASEGT. Between the trimmed V and J ends, which lost 2 bases and 0 bases, there was a span of 10 bases. CDR3 in amino acids: CASSETVSLNTEAFF. The DNA of the CDR3 is TGTGCCAGCAGTGAAACTGTTTCCCTGAACACTGAAGCTTTCTTT.

The chain has TRBV5-1 and TRBJ2-3; 9 nucleotides match TRBD2. Germline V CDR1 and CDR2: SGHRS, YFSETQ. This CDR3 is 17 amino acids long. V dropped 4 bases and J dropped 8; count of bases not matched to a gene: 17. The CDR3: CASSPGGTSRELGTQYF. In DNA form, the CDR3 reads TGCGCCAGCAGCCCCGGAGGGACTAGCCGTGAATTGGGTACGCAGTATTTT.

The chain employs TRBV27 and TRBJ2-5, with 12 positions matching TRBD2. With V trimmed by 1 base and J by 4 bases, 4 bases remained unmatched. Germline lookup yields CDR1 MNHEY and CDR2 SMNVEV (reference sequence). The CDR3 covers 16 residues. The CDR3 coding sequence is TGTGCCAGCAGTTTATATGCTAGCGGGGGGGGAGAGACCCAGTACTTC. This encodes CASSLYASGGGETQYF.

The chain carries TRBV5-1 and TRBJ2-5; 9 bases match TRBD1. Germline V gene data show CDR1 as SGHRS and CDR2 as YFSETQ. The CDR3 is 17 residues long. The ends lost 0 bases at V and 2 bases at J; junction bases unmatched: 8. CDR3 nucleotide sequence: TGCGCCAGCAGCTTGGATCTTAGGGACAGGGAACAAGAGACCCAGTACTTC. Protein: CASSLDLRDREQETQYF.

This chain uses TRBV7-2 with TRBJ1-1; D not resolved. Germline values: CDR1 SGHTA, CDR2 FQGNSA. Trimming cost V 2 bases and J 0 bases, with 7 bases left between them. The CDR3 length is 14 residues. CDR3 sequence: CASSLRLVNTEAFF. The CDR3 DNA reads as TGTGCCAGCAGCTTACGACTGGTGAACACTGAAGCTTTCTTT. Using reference TRBV7-2 and TRBJ1-1 for the parts outside the CDR3, the full variable domain is GAGVSQSPSNKVTEKGKDVELRCDPISGHTALYWYRQSLGQGLEFLIYFQGNSAPDKSGLPSDRFSAERTGGSVSTLTIQRTQQEDSAVYLCASSLRLVNTEAFFGQGTRLTVV.

The chain links TRBV29-1 to TRBJ2-7; D is possibly TRBD2 (5 bases). Germline V gene data show CDR1 as SQVTM and CDR2 as ANQGSEA. Trimming cost V 7 bases and J 2 bases, with 18 bases left between them. This CDR3 comprises 14 residues. CDR3 nucleotides: TGCAGCGCCCGGGGTGGTGAGCCTCCCTACGAGCAGTACTTC. Its translation: CSARGGEPPYEQYF.

This CDR3 reads CSAREGEQYF. In DNA, the CDR3 is TGCAGTGCTAGAGAGGGGGAGCAGTACTTC. The gene calls are TRBV20-1 and TRBJ2-7; D gene ambiguous. V was trimmed by 0 bases and J by 7 bases, leaving 4 bases between them. The CDR3 has 10 residues. The V gene's germline CDR1 is DFQATT and CDR2 SNEGSKA (reference sequence).

This rearrangement joins TRBV18 to TRBJ1-1, with no clear D. In germline, CDR1 is KGHSH, CDR2 LQKENI. The V end was cut by 3 bases, the J end by 1 base, with 12 bases between. The CDR3 has 15 amino acids. The CDR3 DNA is TGTGCCAGCTCACCGCAAGGTTTGGGGAACACTGAAGCTTTCTTT. This sequence encodes CASSPQGLGNTEAFF.

The V gene is TRBV19, the J gene TRBJ1-4; 7 bases agree with TRBD1. CDR1 and CDR2 from the germline V gene are LNHDA and SQIVND (reference sequence). CDR3 length: 14 amino acids. The V gene end was trimmed by 8 bases and the J gene end by 5 bases; junction bases not matched to a gene: 8. CDR3 protein: CASGPGQTNEKLFF. In DNA, the CDR3 is TGTGCCAGTGGACCGGGACAGACGAATGAAAAACTGTTTTTT.

V usage is TRBV27 and J usage is TRBJ1-5; D remains unclear. V was cut by 0 bases and J by 7 bases, with 10 bases left in between. CDR1 and CDR2 from the germline V gene are MNHEY and SMNVEV (reference sequence). The CDR3 totals 14 residues. The CDR3 DNA follows: TGTGCCAGCAGTTTATCGCCCAATTCGCAGCCCCAGCATTTT. Protein sequence: CASSLSPNSQPQHF.

This chain joins TRBV6-5 and TRBJ1-6; D gene unclear. V lost 0 bases and J 10 bases, leaving 16 bases between the germline ends. Germline V gene data show CDR1 as MNHEY and CDR2 as SVGAGI. The CDR3 length is 16 residues. The CDR3 loop reads CASSYSYVSGFSPLHF. The DNA of the CDR3 is TGTGCCAGCAGTTACTCGTACGTTTCGGGGTTCTCACCCCTCCACTTT.